This section outlines one T cell receptor beta chain sequence together with its context. Its antigen is unidentified. Assay used: immunoSEQ multiplex PCR; TCRdb lists only in-frame clones, some missing. Among 57,000 or so clones listed, roughly 89% were seen once. The J segment lost 4 bases and the V segment lost 0 bases, leaving 11 bases of the junction unmatched. The CDR3 runs to 18 residues. Germline loops: CDR1 SGHDT, CDR2 YYEEEE. A history of autoimmune disease or systemic immunosuppression excluded patients. The data were obtained in a study of OX40 agonist ivuxolimab in advanced cancers. Notes on the study in general: At 0.1 to 3.0 mg/kg and by week 6, clonal expansion occurred in CD4+ and CD8+ blood T cells. The mean number of expanded clones was higher in CD8+ T cells than in CD4+.

This specimen consisted of CD4+ or CD8+ T cells sorted from blood, obtained in a trial of the OX40 agonist ivuxolimab. The clonotype originates from an adult with an advanced solid tumor such as melanoma, head and neck, liver or kidney cancer. V usage is TRBV5-6 and J usage is TRBJ1-3; 9 bases align to TRBD1. CDR3: CASSLGQGVVARGNTIYF. Here the CDR3 DNA reads TGTGCCAGCAGCTTGGGACAGGGGGTTGTAGCGAGAGGAAACACCATATATTTT.